A selection of T cell receptor beta chains follows, all from one sample in a study of shared clonotypes between healthy human individuals. Data came from immunoSEQ multiplex PCR; TCRdb stores just in-frame clones and leaves some out. The table lists about 580,000 clones, 98% of them singletons. Material for sequencing was naive CD8+ T cells sorted from blood. The receptors were gathered from a man younger than 45 in good health. Both conserved end residues are part of each CDR3. Fields, in order: J gene, clone size, V gene, D gene, CDR3 DNA, CDR3 protein. D genes are given only for firm matches. Size values are once, few and many counts, or a class for expanded clones, and some rows have none.

>TRBJ2-6|-|TRBV6-6|-
TGTGCCAGCAGTTACCTACCAGGGGCTGGGGCCAACGTCCTGACTTTC
CASSYLPGAGANVLTF
>TRBJ2-1|-|TRBV13|-
TGTGCCAGCAGCTTTTTCAGGGTCCTCTACAATGAGCAGTTCTTC
CASSFFRVLYNEQFF
>TRBJ2-7|-|TRBV7-2|-
TGTGCCAGCAGGGGGGCCTGGGACGCCTACGAGCAGTACTTC
CASRGAWDAYEQYF
>TRBJ2-7|-|TRBV5-4|TRBD1
TGTGCCAGCAGCTTGGGGATGCAGGGGGCCAACTACGAGCAGTACTTC
CASSLGMQGANYEQYF
>TRBJ2-1|-|TRBV6-6|TRBD2
TGTGCCAGCAGTAACGAAGCGGGATCTTGGCATGAGCAGTTCTTC
CASSNEAGSWHEQFF
>TRBJ2-7|-|TRBV29-1|TRBD1
TGCAGCGTAGGGACAGGGGGCCCGTACGAGCAGTACTTC
CSVGTGGPYEQYF
>TRBJ2-7|-|TRBV9|-
TGTGCCAGCAGCCCGGACAGCTACGAGCAGTACTTC
CASSPDSYEQYF
>TRBJ2-7|-|TRBV11-2|TRBD2
TGTGCCAGCAGCTTTAGTAGCGGGAGCTACGAGCAGTACTTC
CASSFSSGSYEQYF
>TRBJ1-1|-|TRBV19|-
TGTGCCAGTAGTATTGGAGGGGGTGAAGCTTTCTTT
CASSIGGGEAFF
>TRBJ2-7|-|TRBV4-3|-
TGCGCCAGCAGCCAAGCTTTCGGTGGGAGTGTCGAGCAGTACTTC
CASSQAFGGSVEQYF
>TRBJ2-7|-|TRBV5-1|-
TGCGCCAGCAGCTTATATGGGGGATCTAACTACGAGCAGTACTTC
CASSLYGGSNYEQYF
>TRBJ1-5|-|TRBV28|TRBD1
TGTGCCAGCAGTGCCATCCCGACAGGGAGACAGCCCCAGCATTTT
CASSAIPTGRQPQHF
>TRBJ2-7|-|TRBV4-1|TRBD1
TGCGCCAGCAGCCAAACACCCCCGGGACAGGACCTCTCCTACGAGCAGTACTTC
CASSQTPPGQDLSYEQYF
>TRBJ2-7|-|TRBV2|TRBD2
TGTGCCAGCCTACCGGGCGCGGGAGGGCCCCACGAGCAGTACTTC
CASLPGAGGPHEQYF
>TRBJ2-7|-|TRBV7-9|-
TGTGCCAGCAGCTTAATCCCGGACAGCGGGTCATACGAGCAGTACTTC
CASSLIPDSGSYEQYF
>TRBJ1-1|-|TRBV4-3|-
TGCGCCAGCAGCCAAGATCGATTGGGGGCGGGGGGCACTGAAGCTTTCTTT
CASSQDRLGAGGTEAFF
>TRBJ2-7|-|TRBV5-1|-
TGCGCCAGCAGCCTCGGGGACACCTACGAGCAGTACTTC
CASSLGDTYEQYF
>TRBJ2-2|-|TRBV7-9|-
TGTGCCAGCAGGTCCTACACCGGGGAGCTGTTTTTT
CASRSYTGELFF
>TRBJ1-1|-|TRBV11-2|-
TGTGCCAGCACCGATACGGGACTACTTTCGGCTTTCTTT
CASTDTGLLSAFF
>TRBJ2-7|-|TRBV11-2|-
TGTGCCAGCAGCCCCAAAGGGGGGCCTGGGGACGAGCAGTACTTC
CASSPKGGPGDEQYF
>TRBJ2-7|-|TRBV7-9|-
TGTGCCAGCAGCTCTCCTCGGGGGGCGGCCAGGTACTACGAGCAGTACTTC
CASSSPRGAARYYEQYF
>TRBJ2-1|-|TRBV11-2|TRBD1
TGTGCCAGCAGCTCCTATATTGGGACAGCGTACAATGAGCAGTTCTTC
CASSSYIGTAYNEQFF
>TRBJ2-7|-|TRBV11-2|TRBD2
TGTGCCAGCAGCTTAGATCCCGGACTAGGGTACCACGAGCAGTACTTC
CASSLDPGLGYHEQYF
>TRBJ2-6|-|TRBV4-3|-
TGCGCCAGCAGCCAATCAGCCTCTGGGGCCAACGTCCTGACTTTC
CASSQSASGANVLTF
>TRBJ2-2|-|TRBV5-4|TRBD1
TGTGCCGGGAATACAGGGGGAAAGGGCGGGGAGCTGTTTTTT
CAGNTGGKGGELFF
>TRBJ1-1|-|TRBV6-5|-
TGTGCCAGCAGTTCAACAGCAACGGACACTGAAGCTTTCTTT
CASSSTATDTEAFF
>TRBJ2-7|-|TRBV5-6|-
TGTGCCAGCAGCTTGGTTGCAGGAGGCGAGCAGTACTTC
CASSLVAGGEQYF
>TRBJ2-7|-|TRBV29-1|TRBD1
TGCAGCGTTCCCGGTCAGGGGGTACACGAGCAGTACTTC
CSVPGQGVHEQYF
>TRBJ2-7|-|TRBV25-1|TRBD1
TGTGCCAGCAGTGTGACAGGGTCCTACGAGCAGTACTTC
CASSVTGSYEQYF
>TRBJ2-5|-|TRBV25-1|-
TGTGCCAGCAGTGAATCTTCCGGGAAAGAGACCCAGTACTTC
CASSESSGKETQYF
>TRBJ2-1|-|TRBV5-5|TRBD2
TGTGCCAGCAGCTCAAGACTAGCGGGAGGGAGAGGTGAGCAGTTCTTC
CASSSRLAGGRGEQFF
>TRBJ2-5|-|TRBV7-6|TRBD2
TGTGCCAGCAGCCGGACTAGCGGGAGTCGAAAGACCCAGTACTTC
CASSRTSGSRKTQYF
>TRBJ2-2|-|TRBV11-3|TRBD1
TGTGCCAGCAGCCCAGGGGGCACGGGCACCGGGGAGCTGTTTTTT
CASSPGGTGTGELFF
>TRBJ1-1|-|TRBV27|-
TGTGCCAGCAGTTTGGAGACCGGGACGATGAACACTGAAGCTTTCTTT
CASSLETGTMNTEAFF
>TRBJ2-1|-|TRBV7-8|-
TGTGCCAGCAGCAACCGGGGACCGAGCTCCTACAATGAGCAGTTCTTC
CASSNRGPSSYNEQFF
>TRBJ1-5|-|TRBV27|-
TGTGCCAGCAGTCCCAGGGGCAATCAGCCCCAGCATTTT
CASSPRGNQPQHF
>TRBJ2-1|-|TRBV29-1|TRBD2
TGCAGCGATGGGGAGGGAAGTCTTCTCTACAATGAGCAGTTCTTC
CSDGEGSLLYNEQFF
>TRBJ2-2|-|TRBV7-9|-
TGTGCCAGCAGCGCGACACCTGGGGAATTTGACACCGGGGAGCTGTTTTTT
CASSATPGEFDTGELFF
>TRBJ1-1|once|TRBV5-1|TRBD1
TGCGCCAGCAGCTCAGGACAGGGTCCTGAAGCTTTCTTT
CASSSGQGPEAFF
>TRBJ2-7|-|TRBV27|-
TGTGCCAGCAGTCCGACAAGCCCCCCGGTGGGAGACGAGCAGTACTTC
CASSPTSPPVGDEQYF
>TRBJ2-2|once|TRBV19|-
TGTGCCAGTAGAAGTACCGGGGAGCTGTTTTTT
CASRSTGELFF